This is a list of T cell receptor beta chains from one sample in a study of T cell repertoires in cytomegalovirus infection. Their antigen targets remain unknown. TCRdb reprocessed the reads with MiXCR, giving one entry per CDR3 protein. The repertoire holds about 310,000 distinct CDR3 sequences, roughly 25% seen once, with approximately 12% in the top ten. The material was cultured PBMCs, obtained from culture after CMV antigen stimulation. These receptors were obtained from a human donor in good health (CMV status not recorded). Some clones in this sample may be carry-over from other donors' samples. The CDR3 runs from the conserved cysteine through the conserved F or W. The order of the fields is V gene, clone size, D gene, J gene, CDR3 DNA, CDR3 protein. The D gene is left open where the match is weak. Size tells how often a clone was seen (once, few, many) or the class of an expanded clone, and some rows leave it out.

TRBV11-2	few	NA	TRBJ1-2	TGTGCCAGCAGCCCGAAGCCTAACCTCTATGGCTACACCTTC	CASSPKPNLYGYTF
TRBV7-2	many	TRBD1	TRBJ1-4	TGTGCCAGCAGCCCTAACGGACAGGGGAGCATGGCGGCTAATGAAAAACTGTTTTTT	CASSPNGQGSMAANEKLFF
TRBV12-3/TRBV12-4	few	NA	TRBJ2-5	TGTGCCAGCAGTTTAGTGGAGCTCGGGGAGACCCAGTACTTC	CASSLVELGETQYF
TRBV7-6	NA	NA	TRBJ2-3	TGTGCCTGCACGGCCGGGGCCGAGAGGGCAGATACGCAGTATTTT	CACTAGAERADTQYF
TRBV18	NA	NA	TRBJ1-3	TGTGCCAGCTCACCACCGTTTGGGACCGAACTACCATTGTCTGGAAACACCATATATTTT	CASSPPFGTELPLSGNTIYF
TRBV24-1	few	NA	TRBJ2-3	TGTGCCACCAGTGCTACGGACGGCGCGGATACGCAGTATTTT	CATSATDGADTQYF
TRBV30	few	NA	TRBJ2-2	TGTGCCTGGAGTGTACCTCACAGTGGTCCCGGGGAGCTGTTTTTT	CAWSVPHSGPGELFF
TRBV4-3	NA	NA	TRBJ2-3	TGCGCCAGCAGCCGGAGGGCTAGCGACCGCACAGATACGCAGTATTTT	CASSRRASDRTDTQYF
TRBV28	few	TRBD1	TRBJ1-1	TGTGCCAGCAAACTCAGGGGGCTGGGCACTGAAGCTTTCTTT	CASKLRGLGTEAFF
TRBV20-1	NA	TRBD2	TRBJ2-7	TGCAGTGCTATGGGCGGGACTAGCGGGAGTTACTACGAGCAGTACTTC	CSAMGGTSGSYYEQYF
TRBV7-3	many	NA	TRBJ2-1	TGTGCCAGCAGCGGGTATTACAATGAGCAGTTCTTC	CASSGYYNEQFF
TRBV5-4	few	TRBD1	TRBJ2-1	TGTGCCAGCAGCCGAGGAGGGACAGGGTCACCCTACAATGAGCAGTTCTTC	CASSRGGTGSPYNEQFF
TRBV7-9	few	NA	TRBJ1-1	TGTGCCAGCAGCTTACCCCGTTCACGGGACACTGAAGCTTTCTTT	CASSLPRSRDTEAFF
TRBV28	few	TRBD1	TRBJ1-1	TGTGCCAGCGGATTACCCTCGACAGGGACCCTACAGGGGAACACTGAAGCTTTCTTT	CASGLPSTGTLQGNTEAFF
TRBV10-3	NA	TRBD1	TRBJ2-7	TGTGCCATCATGTCGACAGGGACCTACGAGCAGTACTTC	CAIMSTGTYEQYF
TRBV29-1	NA	NA	TRBJ1-1	TGCAGCGTTTGCCGGCAAAACACTGAAGCTTTCTTT	CSVCRQNTEAFF
TRBV7-9	few	TRBD2	TRBJ2-3	TGTGCCAGCAGCTTACTAGCGGGAGCTGCAGATACGCAGTATTTT	CASSLLAGAADTQYF
TRBV7-6	NA	TRBD2	TRBJ2-1	TGTGCCAGCAGCTTAGAGGGGACTAGCGGGAGGGAGGAGCAGTTCTTC	CASSLEGTSGREEQFF
TRBV20-1	few	TRBD2	TRBJ2-7	TGCAGTGCTTTTCTAGCGGCCCACTCCTACGAGCAGTACTTC	CSAFLAAHSYEQYF
TRBV2	NA	TRBD1	TRBJ2-6	TGTGCCAGCAGAGGGGGACAGGGGGACTCTGGGGCCAACGTCCTGACTTTC	CASRGGQGDSGANVLTF
TRBV7-2	NA	NA	TRBJ2-1	TGTGCCAGCAGCTTAGATGGGGGCGCGAATGAGCAGTTCTTC	CASSLDGGANEQFF
TRBV10-3	once	NA	TRBJ1-1	TGTGCCATCAGTCCCTCCTGGGGGATTGACACTGAAGCTTTCTTT	CAISPSWGIDTEAFF
TRBV24-1	few	NA	TRBJ2-2	TGTGCCACCAGTGACCAGGGTTTGGAGCATTTCGGGGAGCTGTTTTTT	CATSDQGLEHFGELFF
TRBV7-2	many	NA	TRBJ1-2	TGTGCCAGCAGCAGGGAGTTTGGCTATGGCTACACCTTC	CASSREFGYGYTF
TRBV7-2	many	TRBD2	TRBJ2-1	TGTGCCAGCAGCTTAGGACTAGCCAGGCGGGTAGGCAATGAGCAGTTCTTC	CASSLGLARRVGNEQFF
TRBV7-2	few	NA	TRBJ2-1	TGTGCCAGCAGCTTGCAAGAGGCTGAGCAGTTCTTC	CASSLQEAEQFF
TRBV4-3	few	TRBD1	TRBJ2-3	TGCGCCAGCAGCCAAGGACAGGGGCCAGATACGCAGTATTTT	CASSQGQGPDTQYF
TRBV7-9	many	NA	TRBJ1-1	TGTGCCAGCAGCTTAGAAGGGATCCAAGCTTTCTTT	CASSLEGIQAFF
TRBV29-1	NA	NA	TRBJ2-5	TGCAGCGTTGTGAGACAGACAGGAGAGACCCAGTACTTC	CSVVRQTGETQYF
TRBV9	many	TRBD2	TRBJ2-7	TGTGCCAGCAGCGTAGAAGGACTAGCGGGAGCCGAGCAGTACTTC	CASSVEGLAGAEQYF
TRBV4-1	few	TRBD1	TRBJ1-2	TGCGCCAGCAGCCAAGTGACAGGGGTAGACGGCTACACCTTC	CASSQVTGVDGYTF
TRBV7-8	many	TRBD1	TRBJ1-1	TGTGCCAGCAGCTTACGCACAGGGGTAAATGAAGCTTTCTTT	CASSLRTGVNEAFF
TRBV14	NA	NA	TRBJ2-2	TGTGCCAGCAGCCAGACGGGATTCTTGAACACCGGGGAGCTGTTTTTT	CASSQTGFLNTGELFF
TRBV6-2/TRBV6-3	NA	TRBD2	TRBJ2-7	TGTGCCAGCAGGTTACAGGCTAGCGGGATAACGAGCCTCTACGAGCAGTACTTC	CASRLQASGITSLYEQYF
TRBV7-2	many	NA	TRBJ2-3	TGTGCCAGCAGCTTAGGTGAACAGGCTACGCAGTATTTT	CASSLGEQATQYF
TRBV7-2	many	NA	TRBJ2-6	TGTGCCAGCAGCTTAGCCACAGGTGTCTCTGGGGCCAACGTCCTGACTTTC	CASSLATGVSGANVLTF
TRBV7-3	NA	NA	TRBJ2-1	TGTGCCAGCAGCCCCCTCGGGGTAGGCAATGAGCAGTTCTTC	CASSPLGVGNEQFF
TRBV2	many	NA	TRBJ1-5	TGTGCCAGCAGGGGGGACGGCGATAATCAGCCCCAGCATTTT	CASRGDGDNQPQHF
TRBV6-1	NA	TRBD1	TRBJ2-5	TGTGCCAGCAGTCCGGGGACAGGGGAAGAGACCCAGTACTTC	CASSPGTGEETQYF
TRBV7-8	many	TRBD1	TRBJ2-3	TGTGCCAGCAGCTCGGGACAGGGCGACACAGATACGCAGTATTTT	CASSSGQGDTDTQYF
TRBV4-1	NA	NA	TRBJ2-7	TGCGCCAGCAGCCAAGAAAGTGGGATTACCTCCTACGAGCAGTACTTC	CASSQESGITSYEQYF
TRBV4-1	few	NA	TRBJ2-6	TGCGCCAGCAGCCCCCGGGAGAACTCTGGGGCCAACGTCCTGACTTTC	CASSPRENSGANVLTF
TRBV7-2	many	TRBD1	TRBJ1-1	TGTGCCAGCAGCCTCAGACAGGGGAGGACTGAAGCTTTCTTT	CASSLRQGRTEAFF
TRBV11-2	many	NA	TRBJ2-5	TGTGCCAGCAGCTCGCTGGGCAGGGGAGAGACCCAGTACTTC	CASSSLGRGETQYF
TRBV3-1	few	TRBD2	TRBJ2-5	TGTGCCAGCAGCCAAGATCTGGCTAGCGGGAGGGAGACCCAGTACTTC	CASSQDLASGRETQYF
TRBV7-2	many	NA	TRBJ2-5	TGTGCCAGCAGTCCCCAGCAGGGCCAAGGGACCCAGTACTTC	CASSPQQGQGTQYF
TRBV7-2	many	TRBD1	TRBJ2-1	TGTGCCAGCAGCCTCGGACAGGGCAATGAGCAGTTCTTC	CASSLGQGNEQFF
TRBV29-1	NA	NA	TRBJ1-2	TGCAGCGTTGAAGAGCCCCCGAATGGCTACACCTTC	CSVEEPPNGYTF
TRBV12-3/TRBV12-4	NA	NA	TRBJ2-3	TGTGCCAGCAGTTTACAGGCAGTACTTGGCACAGATACGCAGTATTTT	CASSLQAVLGTDTQYF
TRBV27	few	NA	TRBJ1-1	TGTGCCAGCAGACGCATGAACACTGAAGCTTTCTTT	CASRRMNTEAFF
TRBV28	few	TRBD2	TRBJ2-7	TGTGCCAGCACCTTTGGCGGGGGGGAGCAGTACTTC	CASTFGGGEQYF
TRBV6-8	NA	TRBD1	TRBJ1-2	TGTGCCAGCAGCCTACAGGGGAAGGATGGCTACACCTTC	CASSLQGKDGYTF
TRBV7-9	few	NA	TRBJ2-3	TGTGCCAATGGACGGTTCACAGATACGCAGTATTTT	CANGRFTDTQYF
TRBV7-8	many	TRBD2	TRBJ2-3	TGTGCCAGCAGCTTAGTAAACGGGAGGGCCGGAGATACGCAGTATTTT	CASSLVNGRAGDTQYF
TRBV6-2/TRBV6-3	NA	NA	TRBJ2-5	TGTGCCAGCAGTTACGAAACAGGAGAAGAGACCCAGTACTTC	CASSYETGEETQYF